A selection of T cell receptor beta chains follows, all from one sample in a study of CD8 T cells in Susac syndrome. TCRdb fed the immunoSEQ multiplex PCR reads into MiXCR, producing one record per CDR3 protein. The profile covers around 120,000 distinct CDR3 sequences, with 94% appearing a single time and around 0.13% taken by the ten largest. Input material: CD4+ T cells from PBMCs. These receptor sequences come from a human donor with multiple sclerosis. Each CDR3 is given with its conserved first and last residue. D genes are given only for firm matches. Size is stated for part of the rows, as once, few or many counts, or as a class when the clone is expanded.

clone size: .
J gene: TRBJ1-1
V gene: TRBV12-3/TRBV12-4
D gene: .
CDR3 length: 12
CDR3 protein: CASSFEEGEAFF
CDR3 DNA: TGTGCCAGCAGTTTCGAAGAAGGTGAAGCTTTCTTT

clone size: .
J gene: TRBJ1-1
V gene: TRBV6-1
D gene: .
CDR3 length: 12
CDR3 protein: CASSRVDTEAFF
CDR3 DNA: TGTGCCAGCAGCAGGGTCGACACTGAAGCTTTCTTT

clone size: few
J gene: TRBJ1-3
V gene: TRBV30
D gene: .
CDR3 length: 12
CDR3 protein: CAWSVRGNTIYF
CDR3 DNA: TGTGCCTGGAGTGTAAGGGGAAACACCATATATTTT

clone size: .
J gene: TRBJ2-7
V gene: TRBV20-1
D gene: TRBD1
CDR3 length: 15
CDR3 protein: CSAREWRQGAHEQYF
CDR3 DNA: TGCAGTGCTAGAGAGTGGAGACAGGGGGCCCACGAGCAGTACTTC

clone size: .
J gene: TRBJ2-5
V gene: TRBV7-2
D gene: TRBD2
CDR3 length: 15
CDR3 protein: CASSLVRGYQETQYF
CDR3 DNA: TGTGCCAGCAGCCTGGTGCGGGGGTACCAAGAGACCCAGTACTTC

clone size: once
J gene: TRBJ2-3
V gene: TRBV20-1
D gene: TRBD1
CDR3 length: 12
CDR3 protein: CRTGADTDTQYF
CDR3 DNA: TGCAGGACAGGGGCGGACACAGATACGCAGTATTTT

clone size: .
J gene: TRBJ2-7
V gene: TRBV10-3
D gene: TRBD2
CDR3 length: 13
CDR3 protein: CAIGRTSVDEQYF
CDR3 DNA: TGTGCCATTGGCCGGACTAGCGTCGACGAGCAGTACTTC

clone size: .
J gene: TRBJ2-4
V gene: TRBV14
D gene: .
CDR3 length: 15
CDR3 protein: CASSLSLLAKNIQYF
CDR3 DNA: TGTGCCAGCAGCCTCTCTTTACTAGCCAAAAACATTCAGTACTTC

clone size: .
J gene: TRBJ2-3
V gene: TRBV25-1
D gene: TRBD2
CDR3 length: 15
CDR3 protein: CASTTSGGRTDTQYF
CDR3 DNA: TGTGCCAGCACTACGAGCGGGGGTCGCACAGATACGCAGTATTTT

clone size: .
J gene: TRBJ2-5
V gene: TRBV20-1
D gene: TRBD2
CDR3 length: 15
CDR3 protein: CSARVSGVRAETQYF
CDR3 DNA: TGCAGTGCTAGGGTTAGCGGGGTCCGGGCGGAGACCCAGTACTTC

clone size: .
J gene: TRBJ2-1
V gene: TRBV9
D gene: .
CDR3 length: 17
CDR3 protein: CASSLDGRASSYNEQFF
CDR3 DNA: TGTGCCAGCAGTCTAGATGGGCGGGCTAGCTCCTACAATGAGCAGTTCTTC

clone size: .
J gene: TRBJ2-7
V gene: TRBV7-9
D gene: .
CDR3 length: 18
CDR3 protein: CASSPPGLPGPAAYEQYF
CDR3 DNA: TGTGCCAGCAGCCCCCCGGGGCTCCCAGGGCCAGCAGCCTACGAGCAGTACTTC

clone size: .
J gene: TRBJ2-5
V gene: TRBV6-2/TRBV6-3
D gene: .
CDR3 length: 14
CDR3 protein: CASSYNGGGETQYF
CDR3 DNA: TGTGCCAGCAGTTATAACGGGGGAGGAGAGACCCAGTACTTC

clone size: .
J gene: TRBJ1-1
V gene: TRBV19
D gene: .
CDR3 length: 16
CDR3 protein: CASSTQVGPLSTEAFF
CDR3 DNA: TGTGCCAGTAGTACCCAGGTGGGACCTTTGAGCACTGAAGCTTTCTTT

clone size: .
J gene: TRBJ1-1
V gene: TRBV30
D gene: .
CDR3 length: 13
CDR3 protein: CAWSVRRDTEAFF
CDR3 DNA: TGTGCCTGGAGTGTGAGGCGGGACACTGAAGCTTTCTTT

clone size: few
J gene: TRBJ2-2
V gene: TRBV12-3/TRBV12-4
D gene: .
CDR3 length: 14
CDR3 protein: CASSLTGNTGELFF
CDR3 DNA: TGTGCCAGCAGCCTAACAGGGAACACCGGGGAGCTGTTTTTT

clone size: once
J gene: TRBJ1-4
V gene: TRBV7-6
D gene: .
CDR3 length: 14
CDR3 protein: CASQNLATNEKLFF
CDR3 DNA: TGTGCCAGCCAAAACCTCGCAACTAATGAAAAACTGTTTTTT

clone size: .
J gene: TRBJ1-4
V gene: TRBV20-1
D gene: .
CDR3 length: 13
CDR3 protein: CSARSSTNEKLFF
CDR3 DNA: TGCAGTGCCCGGTCCTCAACTAATGAAAAACTGTTTTTT

clone size: once
J gene: TRBJ1-1
V gene: TRBV9
D gene: TRBD1
CDR3 length: 15
CDR3 protein: CASSPRDRGNTEAFF
CDR3 DNA: TGTGCCAGCAGCCCGCGGGACAGGGGTAACACTGAAGCTTTCTTT

clone size: .
J gene: TRBJ2-7
V gene: TRBV18
D gene: TRBD1
CDR3 length: 14
CDR3 protein: CASSPGTASYEQYF
CDR3 DNA: TGTGCCAGCTCACCCGGGACAGCCTCCTACGAGCAGTACTTC

clone size: .
J gene: TRBJ1-5
V gene: TRBV30
D gene: .
CDR3 length: 15
CDR3 protein: CAWTLGGLSNQPQHF
CDR3 DNA: TGTGCCTGGACCCTAGGAGGTCTTAGCAATCAGCCCCAGCATTTT

clone size: .
J gene: TRBJ2-1
V gene: TRBV12-3/TRBV12-4
D gene: TRBD2
CDR3 length: 15
CDR3 protein: CASSLNSGGYNEQFF
CDR3 DNA: TGTGCCAGCAGTTTGAACTCGGGGGGATACAATGAGCAGTTCTTC

clone size: .
J gene: TRBJ2-5
V gene: TRBV7-7
D gene: TRBD1
CDR3 length: 15
CDR3 protein: CASSLGTGPQETQYF
CDR3 DNA: TGTGCCAGCAGCTTAGGGACAGGACCCCAAGAGACCCAGTACTTC

clone size: .
J gene: TRBJ2-1
V gene: TRBV6-1
D gene: TRBD2
CDR3 length: 14
CDR3 protein: CASIEGLANNEQFF
CDR3 DNA: TGTGCCAGCATCGAGGGACTAGCTAACAATGAGCAGTTCTTC

clone size: .
J gene: TRBJ2-3
V gene: TRBV2
D gene: .
CDR3 length: 11
CDR3 protein: CASSDADTQYF
CDR3 DNA: TGTGCCAGCAGTGATGCAGATACGCAGTATTTT

clone size: .
J gene: TRBJ2-7
V gene: TRBV2
D gene: TRBD1
CDR3 length: 16
CDR3 protein: CASSYLRQGGSYEQYF
CDR3 DNA: TGTGCCAGCAGTTACCTTAGACAGGGGGGATCCTACGAGCAGTACTTC

clone size: .
J gene: TRBJ2-3
V gene: TRBV12-3/TRBV12-4
D gene: .
CDR3 length: 16
CDR3 protein: CASTSLATISTDTQYF
CDR3 DNA: TGTGCCAGCACCTCCCTAGCGACAATCAGCACAGATACGCAGTATTTT